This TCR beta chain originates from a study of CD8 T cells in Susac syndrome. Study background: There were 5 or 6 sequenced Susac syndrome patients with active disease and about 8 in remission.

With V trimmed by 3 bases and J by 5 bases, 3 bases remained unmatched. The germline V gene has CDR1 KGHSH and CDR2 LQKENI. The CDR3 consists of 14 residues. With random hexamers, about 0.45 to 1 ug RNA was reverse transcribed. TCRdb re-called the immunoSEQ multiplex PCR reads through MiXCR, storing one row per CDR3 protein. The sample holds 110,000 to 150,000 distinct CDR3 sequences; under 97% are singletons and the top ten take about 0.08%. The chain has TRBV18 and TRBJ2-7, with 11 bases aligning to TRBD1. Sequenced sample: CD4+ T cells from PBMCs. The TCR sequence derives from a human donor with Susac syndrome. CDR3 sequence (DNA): TGTGCCAGCTCACCCGGACAGGGGGCACACGAGCAGTACTTC. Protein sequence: CASSPGQGAHEQYF.